This is a list of T cell receptor beta chains from one sample in a study of T cells in Graves' hyperthyroidism and ophthalmopathy. MiXCR, run by TCRdb on the multiplex PCR reads, gives a single entry per CDR3 protein. The data contain hundreds of thousands of distinct CDR3 sequences, approximately 15% of them singletons. Specimen: blood. All receptors come from a man in his late teens or twenties with Graves' ophthalmopathy. The CDR3 runs from the conserved cysteine through the conserved F or W. D genes are given only for firm matches. Expanded clones are given a class, and other clones once, few, many or no size at all.

size	D	V	J	CDR3	DNA
.	.	TRBV18	TRBJ1-1	CASSPRDRTEAFF	TGTGCCAGCTCCCCGAGAGACAGAACTGAAGCTTTCTTT
few	TRBD1	TRBV14	TRBJ2-7	CASSHRDRGGEEQYF	TGTGCCAGCAGCCATAGGGACAGGGGAGGGGAGGAGCAGTACTTC
.	.	TRBV6-5	TRBJ1-6	CASSYVRQGQNSPLHF	TGTGCCAGCAGTTACGTGCGCCAGGGACAAAATTCACCCCTCCACTTT
.	.	TRBV7-9	TRBJ2-7	CASSSAPYEQYF	TGTGCCAGCAGCAGCGCTCCCTACGAGCAGTACTTC
few	TRBD2	TRBV5-1	TRBJ2-4	CASSLGTSGGAKNIQYF	TGCGCCAGCAGCTTGGGGACTAGCGGGGGAGCCAAAAACATTCAGTACTTC
few	TRBD1	TRBV20-1	TRBJ1-2	CSASTGQGSFTNYGYTF	TGCAGTGCTTCAACGGGACAGGGATCATTTACTAACTATGGCTACACCTTC
many	TRBD1	TRBV6-5	TRBJ1-1	CASSYGPGQGGSEAFF	TGTGCCAGCAGTTACGGCCCGGGACAGGGAGGCTCCGAAGCTTTCTTT
few	.	TRBV5-5	TRBJ1-2	CASTKGGTGYTF	TGTGCCAGCACCAAGGGGGGGACTGGCTACACCTTC
many	TRBD1	TRBV2	TRBJ1-5	CASRSGQGVGQPQHF	TGTGCCAGCAGGTCGGGACAGGGGGTAGGTCAGCCCCAGCATTTT
many	TRBD2	TRBV30	TRBJ2-5	CAWSVGLAGETQYF	TGTGCCTGGAGTGTAGGGCTAGCGGGAGAGACCCAGTACTTC
few	TRBD1	TRBV2	TRBJ2-7	CASRDRGLDEQYF	TGTGCCAGCCGAGACAGGGGCTTGGACGAGCAGTACTTC